A selection of T cell receptor beta chains follows, all from one sample in a study of blood T cell repertoires in COVID-19. Sequencing used immunoSEQ multiplex PCR; TCRdb keeps in-frame clones, though not all of them. The data hold about 170,000 clones, with 60% to 80% observed a single time. Sequencing was performed on peripheral blood. The receptor source for this set is a man between 65 and 79 years old with acute or convalescent COVID-19. The CDR3 runs from the conserved cysteine through the conserved F or W. A D gene is named only where the DNA matches it firmly. Expanded clones get a size class; other rows say once, few or many, or leave the size out.

>-|many|TRBJ2-1|TRBV12-5
TGTGCTAGTGGTTTGGTTCGGGTCGGAGAGCAGTTCTTC
CASGLVRVGEQFF
>TRBD1|few|TRBJ2-2|TRBV27
TGTGCCAGCAGTTACTACATACACAGGGGCCTTAACACCGGGGAGCTGTTTTTT
CASSYYIHRGLNTGELFF
>TRBD2|once|TRBJ2-1|TRBV9
TGTGCCAGCAGCGCCCCAGCGGGAGCGTACAATGAGCAGTTCTTC
CASSAPAGAYNEQFF
>-|-|TRBJ2-1|TRBV12-3/TRBV12-4
TGTGCCAGCAGTCCACAGGTAACTGAGCAGTTCTTC
CASSPQVTEQFF
>TRBD2|-|TRBJ2-1|TRBV28
TGTGCCAGCAGCACCCCTTCTAGCGGGAGTTCGAATGAGCAGTTCTTC
CASSTPSSGSSNEQFF
>-|once|TRBJ2-1|TRBV7-2
TGTGCCAGCAGACAACCGGGACTCTCCTACAATGAGCAGTTCTTC
CASRQPGLSYNEQFF
>TRBD1|-|TRBJ2-2|TRBV5-1
TGCGCCAGCACCCGAGACAGGGGGAACACCGGGGAGCTGTTTTTT
CASTRDRGNTGELFF
>-|-|TRBJ2-7|TRBV28
TGTGCCAGCAGTCCCTTGGGGCAGATTTCCTACGAGCAGTACTTC
CASSPLGQISYEQYF
>-|-|TRBJ1-1|TRBV7-2
TGTGCCAGCAGCCAGACACAGGTTGCGCCTGAAGCTTTCTTT
CASSQTQVAPEAFF
>-|-|TRBJ1-5|TRBV6-5
TGTGCCAGCAACCTAATTCAGGGTCAGCCCCAGCATTTT
CASNLIQGQPQHF
>-|-|TRBJ2-5|TRBV29-1
TGCAGCGTTCGAAACTCCCAAGAGACCCAGTACTTC
CSVRNSQETQYF
>TRBD1|-|TRBJ1-1|TRBV27
TGTGCCAGCAGCGAACAGGGGAGGCCTGCTGAAGCTTTCTTT
CASSEQGRPAEAFF
>-|-|TRBJ2-2|TRBV5-1
TGCGCCAGCAGCTTAACGACAGGGAACACCGGGGAGCTGTTTTTT
CASSLTTGNTGELFF
>TRBD2|-|TRBJ2-1|TRBV24-1
TGTGCCACCAGTGAGTCTAAGGGGACTAGCGGGAGGGACTACAATGAGCAGTTCTTC
CATSESKGTSGRDYNEQFF
>TRBD2|-|TRBJ2-7|TRBV14
TGTGCCAGCAGCCAACCTAGCGGGAACTACGAGCAGTACTTC
CASSQPSGNYEQYF
>-|-|TRBJ1-2|TRBV29-1
TGCAGCGTGGAAGGGGCGGGCTATGGCTACACCTTC
CSVEGAGYGYTF
>TRBD1|-|TRBJ2-1|TRBV24-1
TGTGCCACCAGTGATGGGACAGACAATGAGCAGTTCTTC
CATSDGTDNEQFF
>TRBD2|-|TRBJ2-3|TRBV24-1
TGTGCCACCAGCGGACTAGCGGGAGCAGATACGCAGTATTTT
CATSGLAGADTQYF
>-|-|TRBJ1-3|TRBV6-6
TGTGCCAGCAGTCACACACAGGCCCCTAGAAACACCATATATTTT
CASSHTQAPRNTIYF
>-|-|TRBJ2-3|TRBV28
TGTGCCAGCAGTTTGGGCAGGCTTGGAGATACGCAGTATTTT
CASSLGRLGDTQYF
>-|once|TRBJ1-1|TRBV2
TGTGTTTTACAAAGGGAGGGGCGCGGCACTGAAGCTTTCTTT
CVLQREGRGTEAFF
>-|-|TRBJ1-5|TRBV2
TGTGCCAGTGGGGGGGAAAGACGGCAGCCCCAGCATTTT
CASGGERRQPQHF
>TRBD1|-|TRBJ2-1|TRBV14
TGTGCCAGCAGCCCCATAGGGGGCGGCTCCTACAATGAGCAGTTCTTC
CASSPIGGGSYNEQFF
>TRBD1|-|TRBJ2-7|TRBV5-1
TGCGCCAGCAGCCATGGACAGGGAACAAGGGAGCAGTACTTC
CASSHGQGTREQYF
>TRBD1|-|TRBJ1-2|TRBV3-1/TRBV3-2
TGTGCCAGCAGCCAAGCTTCAGGGGGTATAGGCTACACCTTC
CASSQASGGIGYTF
>-|few|TRBJ2-7|TRBV2
TGTGCCAGCAACTCCGGAGTGACCTACGAGCAGTACTTC
CASNSGVTYEQYF
>-|-|TRBJ1-4|TRBV27
TGTGCCAGTAAAACTAATGAAAAACTGTTTTTT
CASKTNEKLFF
>-|-|TRBJ2-3|TRBV20-1
TGCAGTGCTAGATCACTAGATACGCAGTATTTT
CSARSLDTQYF
>-|medium-sized|TRBJ1-2|TRBV14
TGTGCCAGCAGCCAAGATTGGTCAGCTAACTATGGCTACACCTTC
CASSQDWSANYGYTF
>TRBD2|-|TRBJ2-2|TRBV13
TGTGCCAGCAGCATGGGACTAGCGAACACCGGGGAGCTGTTTTTT
CASSMGLANTGELFF
>-|-|TRBJ2-1|TRBV11-2
TGTGCCAGCAGCTTAGATCTACTAGTCCGCAATGAGCAGTTCTTC
CASSLDLLVRNEQFF
>-|-|TRBJ2-1|TRBV27
TGTGCCAGCAGTTTACGGCAGGGCTCAATTAATGAGCAGTTCTTC
CASSLRQGSINEQFF
>TRBD1|-|TRBJ1-1|TRBV12-3/TRBV12-4
TGTGCCAGCAGTTTAGAGGGGGCGGGAGCTTTCTTT
CASSLEGAGAFF
>TRBD1|-|TRBJ1-3|TRBV11-2
TGTGCCAGCAGCTTAAGGGGGCTTTCTGGAAACACCATATATTTT
CASSLRGLSGNTIYF
>-|-|TRBJ2-2|TRBV10-3
TGTGCCATCAGTGAGTTGAGGGGGTGGACCGGGGAGCTGTTTTTT
CAISELRGWTGELFF
>TRBD2|few|TRBJ2-1|TRBV5-1
TGCGCCAGCAGCTGGGCCACTAGCGGGGGGACCAACAATGAGCAGTTCTTC
CASSWATSGGTNNEQFF